Presented here are 20 T cell receptor beta chains from one specimen sequenced in a study of shared T cell receptors in the human thymus. TCRdb keeps only in-frame clones here, not all; method: immunoSEQ multiplex PCR. Here the sample spans some 700,000 clones, approximately 90% being singletons. These data were also reused for a study on human thymus T cells.

Input material: thymocytes. These receptors were taken from a boy in the first two years of life with a congenital heart defect.

The chain carries TRBV27 and TRBJ2-7; 11 nucleotides align to TRBD1. The V gene's germline CDR1 is MNHEY and CDR2 SMNVEV (reference sequence). The junction had 11 bases not matched to a gene; V was cut back by 0 bases and J by 1 base. CDR3 length: 19 residues. The CDR3 reads CASSLSAAYRDRGSYEQYF. Written as DNA, the CDR3 is TGTGCCAGCAGTTTATCGGCTGCGTACCGGGACAGGGGGTCCTACGAGCAGTACTTC.

This clone was observed a few times. V gene TRBV5-6 combines with J gene TRBJ2-7; D call uncertain. The CDR3 is 11 residues long. V was shortened by 4 bases and J by 3 bases, with 5 bases between the two germline ends. The germline V gene has CDR1 SGHDT and CDR2 YYEEEE. CDR3 sequence reads: CASSPSYEQYF. CDR3 bases: TGTGCCAGCAGCCCGAGCTACGAGCAGTACTTC. Full variable domain (rest looked up from reference TRBV5-6 and TRBJ2-7): DAGVTQSPTHLIKTRGQQVTLRCSPKSGHDTVSWYQQALGQGPQFIFQYYEEEERQRGNFPDRFSGHQFPNYSSELNVNALLLGDSALYLCASSPSYEQYFGPGTRLTVT.

V is TRBV7-2 and J is TRBJ2-2; weak D call: TRBD2 (5 bases). Germline values: CDR1 SGHTA, CDR2 FQGNSA. The CDR3 runs 16 residues. Trimming removed 1 base from V and 6 bases from J, with 15 bases in between. CDR3 loop: CASSLGGMPDAGELFF. For the CDR3, the DNA is TGTGCCAGCAGCTTAGGAGGGATGCCAGACGCCGGGGAGCTGTTTTTT.

The chain joins TRBV6-6 to TRBJ2-7, with D possibly TRBD2 on 6 matching bases. V was clipped by 8 bases and J by 2 bases, with 10 bases between them. Germline CDR1 is MNHNY and CDR2 is SVGAGI (reference sequence). This CDR3 is 12 amino acids long. CDR3 residues: CASGAGAYEQYF. CDR3 DNA: TGTGCCAGCGGAGCGGGTGCCTACGAGCAGTACTTC.

The chain carries TRBV25-1 and TRBJ2-5, with 9 nucleotides matching TRBD1. The J call may be mistaken, given a closer DNA end match to TRBJ2-7. Germline CDR1 MGHDK, CDR2 SYGVNS. CDR3 length: 14 residues. The CDR3 sequence: CASSEWDRAYEQYF. CDR3 in DNA: TGTGCCAGCAGTGAATGGGACAGGGCTTACGAGCAGTACTTC.

The V call is TRBV7-9, the J call TRBJ1-2; the D gene is possibly TRBD1 (5 bases). V was pared by 5 bases and J by 7 bases, with 14 bases between. This CDR3 has 13 amino acids. CDR1 and CDR2 (germline): SEHNR, FQNEAQ (reference sequence). The CDR3 DNA reads TGTGCCAGCAGCGCTGACAGCCTGCCTGGCTACACCTTC. Protein: CASSADSLPGYTF. The variable domain in full, completed from reference TRBV7-9 and TRBJ1-2, reads DTGVSQNPRHKITKRGQNVTFRCDPISEHNRLYWYRQTLGQGPEFLTYFQNEAQLEKSRLLSDRFSAERPKGSFSTLEIQRTEQGDSAMYLCASSADSLPGYTFGSGTRLTVV.

The chain combines TRBV5-6 with TRBJ2-7; 9 positions agree with TRBD1. Germline assignment: CDR1 SGHDT and CDR2 YYEEEE. The V and J ends lost 2 bases and 2 bases, in that order; junction bases with no gene match: 8. The CDR3 sequence is 16 residues long. The CDR3 loop reads CASSLYRGPTTYEQYF. The CDR3 DNA follows: TGTGCCAGCAGCTTATACAGGGGGCCGACAACCTACGAGCAGTACTTC.

With respect to this clone: At the DNA level, this CDR3 is encoded by other sequences in the same sample as well. J is TRBJ1-3 and V is TRBV20-1; D remains unclear. This CDR3 has 11 residues. CDR1 is DFQATT, CDR2 SNEGSKA, per germline (reference sequence). V was clipped by 2 bases and J by 4 bases, with 3 bases between them. DNA of the CDR3: TGCAGTGCTAGATTAGGAAACACCATATATTTT. Protein sequence: CSARLGNTIYF.

The gene calls are TRBV28 and TRBJ2-7; possibly TRBD1 for D (6 bases). The CDR3 is 16 residues long. Trimming cost V 6 bases and J 6 bases, with 24 bases left between them. Germline CDR1 is MDHEN and CDR2 is SYDVKM. The DNA of the CDR3 is TGTGCCAGCAGGCAAAATCCGGGCCTTCTAGGGGGCGAGCAGTACTTC. It codes for CASRQNPGLLGGEQYF.

The chain links TRBV7-6 to TRBJ2-3, with D unresolved. This CDR3 contains 17 residues. V dropped 5 bases and J dropped 0 bases, with 18 bases sitting between them. Germline V CDR1 and CDR2: SGHVS, FNYEAQ. The CDR3 sequence: CASSRPAAHASTDTQYF. CDR3 nucleotide sequence: TGTGCCAGCAGCCGACCCGCAGCGCATGCTAGCACAGATACGCAGTATTTT.

About this clone: Other DNA sequences in this sample translate to the same CDR3. V and J are TRBV29-1 and TRBJ2-3; 8 positions agree with TRBD2. This CDR3 is built from 14 residues. Germline V gives CDR1 SQVTM, CDR2 ANQGSEA. CDR3 in DNA: TGCAGTCCCGATCTAGCGGGCCCGGGAGATACGCAGTATTTT. Its translation: CSPDLAGPGDTQYF.

The V call is TRBV11-3, the J call TRBJ2-7, with a tentative D call TRBD2 (6 bases). CDR3 length: 14 amino acids. Deletions cut 3 bases from V and 4 bases from J, with 13 bases between. CDR1 and CDR2 from the germline V gene are SGHNT and YENEEA. Here the CDR3 DNA reads TGTGCCAGCAGCTTTCAGCGGGCTTCGTACGAGCAGTACTTC. Amino acids: CASSFQRASYEQYF.

The chain links TRBV6-6 to TRBJ2-6; TRBD2 is a possible D gene (5 bases). Germline V gene lookup returns CDR1 MNHNY and CDR2 SVGAGI (reference sequence). V dropped 6 bases and J dropped 3 bases, with 12 bases sitting between them. The CDR3 covers 15 residues. The CDR3, as DNA: TGTGCCAGCAGCCCGGGAAGAAATGGGGCCAACGTCCTGACTTTC. This encodes CASSPGRNGANVLTF.

The V call is TRBV6-5, the J call TRBJ2-7, with D unclear. Germline V gene lookup returns CDR1 MNHEY and CDR2 SVGAGI. With 6 bases removed from V and 2 bases from J, the gap between germline ends came to 14 bases. The CDR3 has 14 residues. CDR3 loop: CASSWRSSPYEQYF. The CDR3 DNA reads as TGTGCCAGCAGCTGGAGATCTTCCCCCTACGAGCAGTACTTC.

The chain carries TRBV28 and TRBJ2-3; weak D call: TRBD2 (6 bases). The CDR3 runs 13 residues. V lost 7 bases, J lost 5 bases, and 13 bases lay in between. CDR1 MDHEN and CDR2 SYDVKM come from the germline V gene. The CDR3 loop reads CASNPGVEDTQYF. The CDR3 bases are TGTGCCAGCAACCCGGGAGTTGAAGATACGCAGTATTTT.

The V gene is TRBV4-1, the J gene TRBJ2-1; 7 bases align to TRBD2. Germline CDR1 MGHRA, CDR2 YSYEKL. The CDR3 covers 17 residues. V lost 4 bases, J lost 7 bases, and 16 bases stayed unmatched. The CDR3 DNA reads TGCGCCAGCAGCCCCTTAGCGGGTGACGAATTTTGGAATGAGCAGTTCTTC. This sequence encodes CASSPLAGDEFWNEQFF.

The rearrangement uses TRBV2 and TRBJ2-2, with a weak D call TRBD1 (7 bases). Germline assignment: CDR1 SNHLY and CDR2 FYNNEI. This CDR3 region has 16 residues. V gave up 6 bases and J gave up 5 bases, with 19 bases separating them. The DNA for the CDR3 is TGTGCCAGCAGCCAAATCCTTCAGGGGGGAACCGGGGAGCTGTTTTTT. It yields the protein CASSQILQGGTGELFF.

A single count supports this clone. The gene calls are TRBV25-1 and TRBJ2-3; 8 nucleotides agree with TRBD2. With V trimmed by 4 bases and J by 2 bases, 8 bases remained unmatched. The CDR3 is 16 residues long. The germline CDR1 and CDR2 sequences are MGHDK and SYGVNS. CDR3 DNA: TGTGCCAGCAGTGGGGGACTAGGTGGGGTCACAGATACGCAGTATTTT. Amino acids: CASSGGLGGVTDTQYF.

The chain recombines TRBV5-1 with TRBJ2-3; TRBD1 might be the D (5 bases). Between the trimmed V and J ends, which lost 4 bases and 2 bases, there was a span of 8 bases. The CDR3 totals 13 residues. CDR1 is SGHRS, CDR2 YFSETQ, per germline. The CDR3 DNA is TGCGCCAGCAGCACGGACAACACAGATACGCAGTATTTT. It codes for CASSTDNTDTQYF.

The V gene is TRBV2, the J gene TRBJ2-1, with 10 bases lining up with TRBD2. The CDR3 contains 16 residues. The germline gives CDR1 SNHLY, CDR2 FYNNEI. V lost 4 bases to trimming and J lost 7 bases; unmatched junction nucleotides: 10. The CDR3 sequence: CASSGSSGRAQNEQFF. Here the CDR3 DNA reads TGTGCCAGCAGTGGTTCGAGCGGGAGGGCACAGAATGAGCAGTTCTTC.